The 12 T cell receptor beta chains presented below share a single source sample, sequenced in a study of T cell changes during pregnancy in multiple sclerosis. TCRdb's table, derived via immunoSEQ multiplex PCR, lists solely in-frame clones and lacks some. The sample holds approximately 40,000 clones; approximately 96% are singletons and the top ten take about 0.92%. The starting material was peripheral blood, obtained in the second trimester of pregnancy. The receptor set was obtained from a female donor with multiple sclerosis, enrolled in a pregnancy study.

This clone was seen just once. The V call is TRBV4-1, the J call TRBJ2-1; 7 bases match TRBD1. This CDR3 has 15 amino acids. From germline, CDR1 is MGHRA and CDR2 YSYEKL. V lost 3 bases to trimming and J lost 0 bases; unmatched junction nucleotides: 2. CDR3 coding DNA: TGCGCCAGCAGCCAGACAGGGTCCTCCTACAATGAGCAGTTCTTC. It codes for CASSQTGSSYNEQFF.

V usage is TRBV4-1 and J usage is TRBJ2-7; D gene uncertain. CDR1 and CDR2 from the germline V gene are MGHRA and YSYEKL. V was trimmed by 1 base and J by 3 bases, leaving 7 bases between them. The CDR3 length is 13 residues. The CDR3 nucleotides are TGCGCCAGCAGCCAAGGACACCTCTACGAGCAGTACTTC. This sequence encodes CASSQGHLYEQYF.

The sample holds one count of this clone. This rearrangement joins TRBV27 to TRBJ2-1, with 8 bases identical to TRBD2. V was pared by 5 bases and J by 7 bases, with 7 bases of the junction left unmatched. Germline V lookup: CDR1 MNHEY, CDR2 SMNVEV (reference sequence). The CDR3 covers 14 residues. This chain's CDR3 is CASSGFSGINEQFF. The CDR3 nucleotides are TGTGCCAGCAGTGGGTTTAGCGGGATTAATGAGCAGTTCTTC.

J is TRBJ2-5 and V is TRBV9; the match to TRBD1 covers 7 bases. Germline V gene sequence: CDR1 SGDLS, CDR2 YYNGEE. This CDR3 comprises 15 residues. The junction had 8 bases not matched to a gene; V was cut back by 4 bases and J by 2 bases. CDR3 sequence (DNA): TGTGCCAGCAGCCCGAGGGACAGAGAACAAGAGACCCAGTACTTC. Amino acids: CASSPRDREQETQYF.

The CDR3 region is CASQKTQGANYGYTF. Here the CDR3 DNA reads TGTGCCAGTCAAAAAACCCAGGGGGCTAACTATGGCTACACCTTC. The chain carries TRBV2 and TRBJ1-2, with TRBD1 matching 7 bases. The CDR3 has 15 residues. The V and J ends lost 9 bases and 0 bases, in that order; junction bases with no gene match: 10. The germline V gene encodes CDR1 SNHLY and CDR2 FYNNEI.

The chain has TRBV19 and TRBJ2-3; possibly TRBD2 for D (5 bases). V was clipped by 5 bases and J by 1 base, with 16 bases between them. CDR3 length equals 16 residues. From germline, CDR1 is LNHDA and CDR2 SQIVND (reference sequence). CDR3 residues: CASSPAEAVGTDTQYF. The CDR3, as DNA: TGTGCCAGTAGTCCCGCGGAGGCGGTAGGCACAGATACGCAGTATTTT.

The V and J genes are TRBV19 and TRBJ2-1, with 7 bases aligning to TRBD2. The CDR3 is 13 residues long. With V trimmed by 3 bases and J by 4 bases, 0 bases remained unmatched. In germline, CDR1 is LNHDA, CDR2 SQIVND (reference sequence). CDR3 sequence reads: CASSMRGYNEQFF. DNA for the CDR3: TGTGCCAGTAGTATGCGGGGGTACAATGAGCAGTTCTTC.

The chain is built from TRBV7-9 and TRBJ2-1, with 16 bases lining up with TRBD2. Germline V gene sequence: CDR1 SEHNR, CDR2 FQNEAQ (reference sequence). CDR3 length: 19 residues. Trimming took 7 bases from V and 8 from J; bases not matched to a gene: 17. CDR3 protein: CASTTLPTGLAGGPHEQFF. The CDR3 DNA sequence: TGTGCCAGCACCACCCTCCCTACGGGACTAGCGGGGGGGCCTCATGAGCAGTTCTTC.

This clone is a singleton in its sample. The rearrangement uses TRBV11-2 and TRBJ2-2; D not certain. V was clipped by 4 bases and J by 6 bases, with 12 bases between them. The CDR3 consists of 14 residues. Germline V lookup: CDR1 SGHAT, CDR2 FQNNGV. This chain's CDR3 is CASSSDKPPGELFF. CDR3 sequence (DNA): TGTGCCAGCAGCTCCGACAAACCCCCCGGGGAGCTGTTTTTT.

The V and J genes are TRBV7-8 and TRBJ2-7; 13 bases fit TRBD2. In germline, CDR1 is SGHVS, CDR2 FQNEAQ. The CDR3 has 16 residues. Trimming removed 10 bases from V and 0 bases from J; junction bases left unmatched: 9. The CDR3 bases are TGTGCCACCCTCGGGACTAGCGGGACGAACTCCTACGAGCAGTACTTC. This encodes CATLGTSGTNSYEQYF.

V and J are TRBV5-4 and TRBJ2-5; TRBD2 matches 14 bases. Germline values: CDR1 SGHNT, CDR2 YYREEE (reference sequence). There are 17 residues in the CDR3. The ends lost 2 bases at V and 4 bases at J; junction bases unmatched: 7. CDR3 sequence reads: CASSLGTSGGRRETQYF. In DNA form, the CDR3 reads TGTGCCAGCAGCTTAGGGACTAGCGGGGGCCGCCGAGAGACCCAGTACTTC.

The chain employs TRBV11-1 and TRBJ2-2; no reliable D call. The CDR3 loop spans 14 amino acids. CDR1 is SGHAT and CDR2 is FQDESV in the germline V gene (reference sequence). Deletions cut 3 bases from V and 0 bases from J, with 5 bases between. CDR3 DNA: TGTGCCAGCAGCTTTTCTCCGAACACCGGGGAGCTGTTTTTT. Protein: CASSFSPNTGELFF.